These T cell receptor beta chains were read from a single sample in a study of response to subunit inactivated influenza vaccine. TCRdb passed the RT-PCR reads through MiXCR, listing each CDR3 protein once. The sample lists 590,000 or so distinct CDR3 sequences; less than 15% were seen once. Sequencing was performed on PBMCs from blood, taken 14 to 15 days before vaccination. These receptors were taken from a man over 45 who received an inactivated influenza vaccine. CDR3s include the opening cysteine and the closing phenylalanine or tryptophan. Each record gives: V gene, CDR3 length, J gene, D gene, clone size, CDR3 protein, CDR3 DNA. A D gene is named only where the DNA matches it firmly. Clone sizes are given selectively: once, few, many, or a class where the clone is expanded.

V gene: TRBV6-1
CDR3 length: 12
J gene: TRBJ2-7
D gene: NA
clone size: NA
CDR3 protein: CASTELGGLQYF
CDR3 DNA: TGTGCCAGCACAGAATTGGGAGGATTACAGTACTTC

V gene: TRBV10-3
CDR3 length: 17
J gene: TRBJ2-1
D gene: TRBD2
clone size: few
CDR3 protein: CAIGGGLALTQYNEQFF
CDR3 DNA: TGTGCCATCGGAGGAGGACTAGCGCTAACCCAGTACAATGAGCAGTTCTTC

V gene: TRBV9
CDR3 length: 14
J gene: TRBJ1-1
D gene: TRBD1
clone size: NA
CDR3 protein: CASSFGTGGRGAFF
CDR3 DNA: TGTGCCAGCAGCTTTGGGACAGGGGGCCGGGGAGCTTTCTTT

V gene: TRBV4-2
CDR3 length: 15
J gene: TRBJ2-5
D gene: TRBD2
clone size: NA
CDR3 protein: CASSQSGTSLETQYF
CDR3 DNA: TGTGCCAGCAGCCAATCCGGGACTAGCCTGGAGACCCAGTACTTC

V gene: TRBV3-1
CDR3 length: 15
J gene: TRBJ2-7
D gene: TRBD1
clone size: NA
CDR3 protein: CASSRSGTGGLEQYF
CDR3 DNA: TGTGCCAGCAGCAGATCCGGGACAGGGGGCCTCGAGCAGTACTTC

V gene: TRBV7-8
CDR3 length: 16
J gene: TRBJ1-4
D gene: TRBD1
clone size: NA
CDR3 protein: CASSLRPGQGGEKLFF
CDR3 DNA: TGTGCCAGCAGCTTACGCCCGGGACAGGGAGGCGAAAAACTGTTTTTT

V gene: TRBV13
CDR3 length: 15
J gene: TRBJ1-6
D gene: TRBD1
clone size: NA
CDR3 protein: CASSSGQGAVSPLHF
CDR3 DNA: TGTGCCAGCAGCTCCGGACAGGGGGCGGTTTCACCCCTCCACTTT

V gene: TRBV19
CDR3 length: 17
J gene: TRBJ2-1
D gene: NA
clone size: NA
CDR3 protein: CASSIETRRRSYNEQFF
CDR3 DNA: TGTGCCAGTAGTATCGAAACTAGACGAAGATCCTACAATGAGCAGTTCTTC

V gene: TRBV29-1
CDR3 length: 12
J gene: TRBJ2-5
D gene: NA
clone size: many
CDR3 protein: CSVAATVETQYF
CDR3 DNA: TGCAGCGTTGCTGCGACAGTTGAGACCCAGTACTTC

V gene: TRBV7-2
CDR3 length: 18
J gene: TRBJ2-7
D gene: TRBD2
clone size: few
CDR3 protein: CASSLVPPTSGTSYEQYF
CDR3 DNA: TGTGCCAGCAGCTTAGTGCCCCCGACTAGCGGGACCTCCTACGAGCAGTACTTC

V gene: TRBV27
CDR3 length: 16
J gene: TRBJ2-3
D gene: TRBD1
clone size: few
CDR3 protein: CASSFDRGVRTDTQYF
CDR3 DNA: TGTGCCAGCAGTTTCGACAGGGGAGTTCGCACAGATACGCAGTATTTT

V gene: TRBV14
CDR3 length: 15
J gene: TRBJ2-5
D gene: NA
clone size: NA
CDR3 protein: CASSQGTTYQETQYF
CDR3 DNA: TGTGCCAGCAGCCAAGGGACCACGTACCAAGAGACCCAGTACTTC

V gene: TRBV7-2
CDR3 length: 13
J gene: TRBJ2-3
D gene: NA
clone size: many
CDR3 protein: CASSFGVKDTQYF
CDR3 DNA: TGTGCCAGCAGCTTTGGAGTTAAAGATACGCAGTATTTT

V gene: TRBV24-1
CDR3 length: 11
J gene: TRBJ2-1
D gene: NA
clone size: NA
CDR3 protein: CATSISNEQFF
CDR3 DNA: TGTGCCACCAGTATCAGTAATGAGCAGTTCTTC

V gene: TRBV7-2
CDR3 length: 12
J gene: TRBJ2-1
D gene: NA
clone size: few
CDR3 protein: CASSSRGLEQFF
CDR3 DNA: TGTGCCAGCAGCTCCCGGGGTCTTGAGCAGTTCTTC

V gene: TRBV20-1
CDR3 length: 13
J gene: TRBJ1-1
D gene: NA
clone size: few
CDR3 protein: CSASMAPNTEAFF
CDR3 DNA: TGCAGTGCGAGCATGGCACCGAACACTGAAGCTTTCTTT

V gene: TRBV6-5
CDR3 length: 14
J gene: TRBJ2-1
D gene: NA
clone size: few
CDR3 protein: CASSYSRDAHEQFF
CDR3 DNA: TGTGCCAGCAGTTACTCGCGAGACGCTCATGAGCAGTTCTTC

V gene: TRBV11-2
CDR3 length: 15
J gene: TRBJ2-7
D gene: NA
clone size: NA
CDR3 protein: CASSLAQGGPGEQYF
CDR3 DNA: TGTGCCAGCAGCTTAGCGCAGGGGGGCCCTGGGGAGCAGTACTTC

V gene: TRBV7-9
CDR3 length: 13
J gene: TRBJ2-6
D gene: NA
clone size: few
CDR3 protein: CASSLQWANVLTF
CDR3 DNA: TGTGCCAGCAGCTTGCAGTGGGCCAACGTCCTGACTTTC

V gene: TRBV4-3
CDR3 length: 16
J gene: TRBJ2-2
D gene: NA
clone size: NA
CDR3 protein: CASSQDWAGNTGELFF
CDR3 DNA: TGCGCCAGCAGCCAAGATTGGGCAGGGAACACCGGGGAGCTGTTTTTT

V gene: TRBV28
CDR3 length: 16
J gene: TRBJ2-5
D gene: NA
clone size: few
CDR3 protein: CASSLLVGAGRETQYF
CDR3 DNA: TGTGCCAGCAGCCTCCTCGTGGGGGCTGGAAGGGAGACCCAGTACTTC

V gene: TRBV20-1
CDR3 length: 13
J gene: TRBJ2-7
D gene: NA
clone size: NA
CDR3 protein: CSARGTEAYEQYF
CDR3 DNA: TGCAGTGCTAGGGGGACCGAAGCCTACGAGCAGTACTTC

V gene: TRBV29-1
CDR3 length: 13
J gene: TRBJ2-1
D gene: TRBD1
clone size: NA
CDR3 protein: CSVVRTGNNEQFF
CDR3 DNA: TGCAGCGTTGTGCGGACAGGTAACAATGAGCAGTTCTTC

V gene: TRBV29-1
CDR3 length: 13
J gene: TRBJ2-7
D gene: NA
clone size: few
CDR3 protein: CSVETAGSYEQYF
CDR3 DNA: TGCAGCGTTGAAACGGCCGGATCGTACGAGCAGTACTTC